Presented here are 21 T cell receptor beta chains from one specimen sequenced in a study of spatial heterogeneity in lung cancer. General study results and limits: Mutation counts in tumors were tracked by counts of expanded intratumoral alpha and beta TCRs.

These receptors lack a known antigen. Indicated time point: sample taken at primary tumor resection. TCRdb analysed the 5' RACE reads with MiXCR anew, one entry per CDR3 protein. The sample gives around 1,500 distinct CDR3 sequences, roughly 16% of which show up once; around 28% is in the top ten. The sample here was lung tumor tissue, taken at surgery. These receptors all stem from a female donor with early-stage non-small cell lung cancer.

Here the CDR3 DNA reads TGTGCCAGCAGCTTAGGCGGGGTACGAGAGACCCAGTACTTC. It encodes CASSLGGVRETQYF. V gene TRBV7-2 combines with J gene TRBJ2-5, with D possibly TRBD2 on 6 matching bases. The CDR3 consists of 14 residues. Germline loops: CDR1 SGHTA, CDR2 FQGNSA. Trimming cost V 1 base and J 4 bases, with 10 bases left between them.

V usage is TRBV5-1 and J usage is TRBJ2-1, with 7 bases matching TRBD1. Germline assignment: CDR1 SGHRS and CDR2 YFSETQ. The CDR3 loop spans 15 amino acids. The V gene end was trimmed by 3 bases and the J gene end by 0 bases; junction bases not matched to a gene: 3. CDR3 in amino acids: CASSSGQSSYNEQFF. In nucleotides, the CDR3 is TGCGCCAGCAGCTCGGGACAGAGCTCCTACAATGAGCAGTTCTTC.

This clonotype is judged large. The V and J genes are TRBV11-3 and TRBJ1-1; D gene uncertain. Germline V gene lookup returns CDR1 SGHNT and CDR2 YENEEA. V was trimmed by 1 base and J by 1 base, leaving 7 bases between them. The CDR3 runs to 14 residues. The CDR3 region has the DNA TGTGCCAGCAGCTTAGGCGAAGGGAACACTGAAGCTTTCTTT. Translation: CASSLGEGNTEAFF. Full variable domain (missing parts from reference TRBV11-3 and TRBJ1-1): EAGVVQSPRYKIIEKKQPVAFWCNPISGHNTLYWYLQNLGQGPELLIRYENEEAVDDSQLPKDRFSAERLKGVDSTLKIQPAELGDSAVYLCASSLGEGNTEAFFGQGTRLTVV.

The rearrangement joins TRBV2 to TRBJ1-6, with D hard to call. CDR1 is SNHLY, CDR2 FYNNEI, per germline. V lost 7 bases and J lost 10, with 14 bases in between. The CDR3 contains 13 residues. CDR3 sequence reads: CASMLDNRSPLHF. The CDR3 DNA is TGTGCCAGCATGCTAGACAACCGCTCACCCCTCCACTTT.

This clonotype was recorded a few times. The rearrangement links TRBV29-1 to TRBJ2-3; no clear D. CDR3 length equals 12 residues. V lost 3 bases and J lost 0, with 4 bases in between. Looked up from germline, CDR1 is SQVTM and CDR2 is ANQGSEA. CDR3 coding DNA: TGCAGCGTTGATCCGAGCACAGATACGCAGTATTTT. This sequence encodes CSVDPSTDTQYF.

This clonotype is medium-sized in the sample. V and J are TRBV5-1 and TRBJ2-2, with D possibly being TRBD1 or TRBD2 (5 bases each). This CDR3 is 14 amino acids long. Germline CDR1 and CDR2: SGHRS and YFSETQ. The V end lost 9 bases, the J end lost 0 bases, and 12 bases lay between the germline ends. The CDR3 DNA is TGCGCCACCCGGGACGCCTCGAACACCGGGGAGCTGTTTTTT. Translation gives CATRDASNTGELFF. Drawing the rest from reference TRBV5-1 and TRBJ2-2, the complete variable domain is KAGVTQTPRYLIKTRGQQVTLSCSPISGHRSVSWYQQTPGQGLQFLFEYFSETQRNKGNFPGRFSGRQFSNSRSEMNVSTLELGDSALYLCATRDASNTGELFFGEGSRLTVL.

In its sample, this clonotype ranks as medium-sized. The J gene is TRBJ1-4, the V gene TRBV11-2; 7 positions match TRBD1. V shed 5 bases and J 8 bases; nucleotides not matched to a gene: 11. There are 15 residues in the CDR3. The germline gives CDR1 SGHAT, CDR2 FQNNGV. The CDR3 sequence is CASSPSGTVGEKLFF. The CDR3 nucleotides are TGTGCCAGCAGCCCCTCCGGGACAGTTGGGGAAAAACTGTTTTTT.

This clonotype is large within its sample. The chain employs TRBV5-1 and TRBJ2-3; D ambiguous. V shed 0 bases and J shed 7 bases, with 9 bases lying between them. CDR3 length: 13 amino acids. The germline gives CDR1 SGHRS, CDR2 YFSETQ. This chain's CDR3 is CASSLASSNTQYF. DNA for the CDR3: TGCGCCAGCAGCTTGGCGTCTTCGAATACGCAGTATTTT.

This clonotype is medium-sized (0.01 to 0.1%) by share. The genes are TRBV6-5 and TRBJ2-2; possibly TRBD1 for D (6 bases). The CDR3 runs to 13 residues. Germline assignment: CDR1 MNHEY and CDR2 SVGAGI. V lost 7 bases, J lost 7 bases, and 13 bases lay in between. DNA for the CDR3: TGTGCCAGCAAGGGGGATGGGGTCGGGGAGCTGTTTTTT. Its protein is CASKGDGVGELFF.

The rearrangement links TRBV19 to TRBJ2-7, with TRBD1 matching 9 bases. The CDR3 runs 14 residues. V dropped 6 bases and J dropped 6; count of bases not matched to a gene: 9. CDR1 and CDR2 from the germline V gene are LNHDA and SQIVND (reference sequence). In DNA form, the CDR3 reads TGTGCCAGTAGACCCTGGGGACAGGGCGGCGAGCAGTACTTC. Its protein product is CASRPWGQGGEQYF.

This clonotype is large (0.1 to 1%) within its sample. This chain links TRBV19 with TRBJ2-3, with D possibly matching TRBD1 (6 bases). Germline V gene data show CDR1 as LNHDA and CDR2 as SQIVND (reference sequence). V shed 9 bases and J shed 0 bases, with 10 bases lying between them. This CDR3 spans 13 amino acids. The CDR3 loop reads CASGQFSTDTQYF. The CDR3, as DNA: TGTGCCAGCGGACAGTTTAGCACAGATACGCAGTATTTT.

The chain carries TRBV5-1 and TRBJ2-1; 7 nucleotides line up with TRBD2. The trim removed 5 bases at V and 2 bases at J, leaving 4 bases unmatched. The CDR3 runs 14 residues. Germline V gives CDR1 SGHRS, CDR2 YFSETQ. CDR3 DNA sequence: TGCGCCAGCAGGGCGGGGGAGACCTACAATGAGCAGTTCTTC. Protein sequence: CASRAGETYNEQFF.

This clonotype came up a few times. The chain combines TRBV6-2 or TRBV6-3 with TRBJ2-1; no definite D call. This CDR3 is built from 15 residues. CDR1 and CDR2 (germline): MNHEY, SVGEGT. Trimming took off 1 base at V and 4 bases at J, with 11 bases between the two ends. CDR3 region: CASSYLGRLYNEQFF. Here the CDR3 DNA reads TGTGCCAGCAGTTACTTAGGACGTTTATACAATGAGCAGTTCTTC.

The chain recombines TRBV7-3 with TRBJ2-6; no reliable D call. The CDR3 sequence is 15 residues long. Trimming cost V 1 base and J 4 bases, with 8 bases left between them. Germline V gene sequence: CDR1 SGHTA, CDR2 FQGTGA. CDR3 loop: CASSLSARGANVLTF. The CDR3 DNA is TGTGCCAGCAGCTTAAGCGCCCGCGGGGCCAACGTCCTGACTTTC. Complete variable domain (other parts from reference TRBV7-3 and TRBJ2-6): GAGVSQTPSNKVTEKGKYVELRCDPISGHTALYWYRQSLGQGPEFLIYFQGTGAADDSGLPNDRFFAVRPEGSVSTLKIQRTERGDSAVYLCASSLSARGANVLTFGAGSRLTVL.

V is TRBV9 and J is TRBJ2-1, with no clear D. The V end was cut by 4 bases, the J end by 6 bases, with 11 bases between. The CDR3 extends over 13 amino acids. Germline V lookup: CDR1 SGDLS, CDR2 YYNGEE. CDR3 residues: CASSPSTSNEQFF. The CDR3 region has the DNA TGTGCCAGCAGCCCCAGTACGTCCAATGAGCAGTTCTTC.

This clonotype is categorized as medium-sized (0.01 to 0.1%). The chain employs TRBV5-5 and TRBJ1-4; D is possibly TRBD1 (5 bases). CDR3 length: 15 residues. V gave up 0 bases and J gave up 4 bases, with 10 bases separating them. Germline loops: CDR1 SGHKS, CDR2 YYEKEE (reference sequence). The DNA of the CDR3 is TGTGCCAGCAGCTTGGCGGGGCGCAGTAATGAAAAACTGTTTTTT. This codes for CASSLAGRSNEKLFF.

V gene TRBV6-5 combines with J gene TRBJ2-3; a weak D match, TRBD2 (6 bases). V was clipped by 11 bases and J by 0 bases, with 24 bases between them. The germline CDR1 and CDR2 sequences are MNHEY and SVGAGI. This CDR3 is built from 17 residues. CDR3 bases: TGTGCCTCCCGGTGGAGGGTGCGCCCCACTAGCACAGATACGCAGTATTTT. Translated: CASRWRVRPTSTDTQYF.

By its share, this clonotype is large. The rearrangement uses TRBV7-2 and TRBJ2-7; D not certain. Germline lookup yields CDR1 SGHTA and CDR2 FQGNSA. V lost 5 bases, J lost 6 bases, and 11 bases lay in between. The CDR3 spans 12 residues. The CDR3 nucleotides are TGTGCCAGCAGCCCAGGCGTAGTCGAGCAGTACTTC. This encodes CASSPGVVEQYF.

In DNA form, the CDR3 reads TGTGCCTGGAGTACCTCAGCAAATCAGCCCCAGCATTTT. As protein: CAWSTSANQPQHF. The V call is TRBV30, the J call TRBJ1-5; no definite D call. The germline V gene encodes CDR1 GTSNPN and CDR2 SVGIG (reference sequence). Trimming pared 2 bases from V and 4 bases from J, leaving 9 bases between. CDR3 length: 13 residues.

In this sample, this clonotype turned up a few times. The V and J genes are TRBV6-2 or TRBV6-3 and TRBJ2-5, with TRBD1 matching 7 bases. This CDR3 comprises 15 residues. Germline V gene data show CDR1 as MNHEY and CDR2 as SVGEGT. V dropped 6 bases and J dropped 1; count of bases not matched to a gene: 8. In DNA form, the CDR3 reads TGTGCCAGCAGACCCCACCGGACAGGCCAAGAGACCCAGTACTTC. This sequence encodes CASRPHRTGQETQYF.

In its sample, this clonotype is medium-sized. The CDR3 sequence is CASSNRDSGSYEQYF. The CDR3 region has the DNA TGTGCCAGCAGTAATCGGGACAGTGGGTCCTACGAGCAGTACTTC. The chain employs TRBV12-3 or TRBV12-4 and TRBJ2-7; TRBD1 matches 7 bases. The CDR3 is 15 amino acids. V shed 5 bases and J 1 base; nucleotides not matched to a gene: 8.